These T cell receptor beta chains were read from a single sample in a study of high-grade serous ovarian cancer treatment subgroups. Produced via immunoSEQ multiplex PCR; TCRdb's table is partial and in-frame only. This table has 5,000 to 6,000 clones, around 80% appearing once. The sample consisted of tumor tissue. These receptors came from a human donor with high-grade serous ovarian cancer. The CDR3 runs from the conserved cysteine through the conserved F or W.

cdr3_aa: CASSPRVGESNTGELFF
j_call: TRBJ2-2
v_call: TRBV18

cdr3_aa: CASSVGRELRNEQFF
j_call: TRBJ2-1
v_call: TRBV10-2

cdr3_aa: CASSSNLEQYF
j_call: TRBJ2-7
v_call: TRBV5-1

cdr3_aa: CASSIWGTGVANTIYF
j_call: TRBJ1-3
v_call: TRBV5-4

cdr3_aa: CASSGGTTDTQYF
j_call: TRBJ2-3
v_call: TRBV10-1

cdr3_aa: CASSSRGSGTARDYTF
j_call: TRBJ1-2
v_call: TRBV27

cdr3_aa: CSVLSIPGQGAYGYTF
j_call: TRBJ1-2
v_call: TRBV29-1

cdr3_aa: CASSLRPGATEAFF
j_call: TRBJ1-1
v_call: TRBV5-6

cdr3_aa: CAWRFSGGNGYTF
j_call: TRBJ1-2
v_call: TRBV30

cdr3_aa: CASSRDVNNEQFF
j_call: TRBJ2-1
v_call: TRBV13

cdr3_aa: CASNLDTSNQPQHF
j_call: TRBJ1-5
v_call: TRBV6-6

cdr3_aa: CASSQDLNGVLTDTQYF
j_call: TRBJ2-3
v_call: TRBV4-3

cdr3_aa: CASSFDIPGTDGYTF
j_call: TRBJ1-2
v_call: TRBV7-2

cdr3_aa: CAWSAGQDNSPLHF
j_call: TRBJ1-6
v_call: TRBV30

cdr3_aa: CASSPLAGDYEQYF
j_call: TRBJ2-7
v_call: TRBV4-3

cdr3_aa: CASSSPLDVSTNEKLFF
j_call: TRBJ1-4
v_call: TRBV5-8

cdr3_aa: CASSDARGNTEAFF
j_call: TRBJ1-1
v_call: TRBV10-2

cdr3_aa: CASSPRAGGLHEQFF
j_call: TRBJ2-1
v_call: TRBV11-2

cdr3_aa: CASCRQVNQPQHF
j_call: TRBJ1-5
v_call: TRBV12-5

cdr3_aa: CASSLVTSWGTDTQYF
j_call: TRBJ2-3
v_call: TRBV5-1

cdr3_aa: CASSEYGTGGADTQYF
j_call: TRBJ2-3
v_call: TRBV6-1

cdr3_aa: CASSTVWTGDNYGYTF
j_call: TRBJ1-2
v_call: TRBV9

cdr3_aa: CASNTGLAGGGYYEQYF
j_call: TRBJ2-7
v_call: TRBV19